This TCR beta chain was profiled in a study of T cell responses to AZD1222 COVID-19 vaccine (dated by TCRdb to the early 2020s). The study in broad terms: A total of approximately 240 trial participants underwent TCR sequencing, of whom around 200 received two doses of AZD1222 and roughly 25 received two doses of the MenACWY control vaccine. Trial participants were enrolled into age subgroups of 18-55, 56-69 and 70-plus years, which contained 148, 28 and 57 TCR-sequenced participants, respectively. Study-level results and caveats: Conclusions about previously exposed vaccinees were limited because only a handful of AZD1222 recipients were SARS-CoV-2 seropositive at baseline. Epitopes outside the regions mutated in the B.1.351 and B.1.1.7 variants were reportedly recognized by nearly half of the unique spike-specific TCRs. Vaccine-associated CD4 TCRs spanned the whole spike protein, with dominant responses in regions 160-218 and 743-854. Because no day 14 peak-response samples were available, repertoires were characterized only after the peak T cell response. Participants were mostly white British and included more females than males, and it was suggested by the authors that clonal diversity may have been underestimated. After two AZD1222 doses, spike-specific TCR breadth and depth were significantly higher than at day 0 and than in MenACWY recipients. The 56-69-year group was small, and its depth increase did not reach significance, likely because of low power.

Comments on this clone: The target of this receptor is not known. Per-base quality was not reported, and no clone a single base away is much larger than it.

The CDR3 regions of human TCRbeta chains were analyzed by immunosequencing. The source study handled its data this way. Repertoire TCRs were matched against a reference library of SARS-CoV-2-specific TCRs generated with the MIRA antigen-specificity platform. Breadth was defined as the fraction of unique TCRs that were SARS-CoV-2-associated, and depth was defined as the fraction of total T cells that were SARS-CoV-2-associated. Using the MIRA data, every spike-specific TCR was mapped to the spike region that the TCR reacted to and assigned to either a CD4 or a CD8 class. Log10-transformed breadth and depth values were compared by one-way ANOVA with Sidak's multiple comparisons tests. Not all clones reach the TCRdb copy of this immuneACCESS table, which keeps in-frame sequences only. Checked studies attribute under half of the gap to unresolved V genes and leave the rest unexplained. Clone size and the V and J calls come from that table; the DNA yielded D and trimming. The sample records approximately 130,000 clones, nearly 90% of which are singletons. Roughly 6.1% of the sample is taken by the ten largest.

Sample time point, as interpreted from the label and publication: about 28 days (+/-7) after the second vaccine dose. AZD1222 recipients with second doses at about 4 weeks or about 12 weeks were pooled, because spike-specific TCR depth and breadth did not differ between schedules. Vaccinee samples were obtained from the UK trials COV001 and COV002, which included a single-blind randomized controlled phase 2/3 trial of AZD1222 (ChAdOx1 nCoV-19) in healthy adults. For TCRbeta chain sequencing, PBMC samples were collected from trial participants at day 0 and at day 28 after the second dose. This receptor was identified in an adult who received the AZD1222 COVID-19 vaccine. The source was peripheral blood, collected 28 days after the second AZD1222 dose.

Here the CDR3 is given as CASSQTGSSEKLFF. The sequenced DNA is TGTGCCAGCAGCCAGACAGGGAGCAGTGAAAAACTGTTTTTT. The V and J segments used are TRBV7-2 and TRBJ1-4, with TRBD1 identical over 7 junction bases. From the germline V gene, CDR1 is SGHTA and CDR2 is FQGNSA. Germline trimming amounts to 5 bases on V and 7 bases on J, with 7 as the count of junction bases outside the gene matches. Inclusive of the bounding cysteine and phenylalanine, the CDR3 is 14 residues long. The only DNA kept is the CDR3, 42 bases in frame from the first base. Joined to the reference TRBV7-2 and TRBJ1-4 proteins, this CDR3 gives the full variable domain: GAGVSQSPSNKVTEKGKDVELRCDPISGHTALYWYRQSLGQGLEFLIYFQGNSAPDKSGLPSDRFSAERTGGSVSTLTIQRTQQEDSAVYLCASSQTGSSEKLFFGSGTQLSVL.